This record concerns one TCR beta chain sequence. The data were taken from a study of blood T cell repertoires in COVID-19. Study as a whole: The samples span acute and convalescent COVID-19 from the United States, Italy and Spain. T cells, B-cell-depleted T cells, or PBMCs provided the cDNA or gDNA that served as material.

The CDR3 runs to 15 residues. The V segment lost 4 bases and the J segment 1 base; nucleotides outside the gene matches: 5. Germline V gene sequence: CDR1 SQVTM, CDR2 ANQGSEA. In the original workflow: Nucleated cell number was recorded as an estimate derived from reference gene primer amplification. Here immunoSEQ multiplex PCR was the method, and the copy in TCRdb shows in-frame clones only, minus some. The V and J calls and the clone size are those of that table, but D and trimming were determined from the DNA. The table records some 200,000 clones, about 79% of them present only once. The V call is TRBV29-1, the J call TRBJ2-1; 9 bases line up with TRBD2. Material for sequencing was peripheral blood. The origin of this receptor is a woman in her seventies with acute or convalescent COVID-19. CDR3: CSVVGGGASYNEQFF. In DNA, the CDR3 is TGCAGCGTTGTCGGCGGGGGGGCGTCCTACAATGAGCAGTTCTTC.